This T cell receptor beta chain was recovered during a study of CD4+ T cells in melanoma. Data came from immunoSEQ multiplex PCR; TCRdb stores just in-frame clones and leaves some out. The top ten hold around a fifth of the sample, which has 9,600 or so clones, roughly two thirds seen once. Trimming took off 4 bases at V and 1 base at J, with 10 bases between the two ends. The CDR3 runs to 14 residues. CDR1 LGHNA and CDR2 YNFKEQ come from the germline V gene. This clone appeared a few times. Sequencing was performed on peripheral blood. The V and J genes are TRBV4-2 and TRBJ1-1; the D gene is possibly TRBD1 (5 bases). This TCR came from a human donor with melanoma. This CDR3 is CASSLWDGNTEAFF. In DNA form, the CDR3 reads TGTGCCAGCAGCCTCTGGGACGGGAACACTGAAGCTTTCTTT.